This T cell receptor beta chain was found in a study of blood T cell repertoires in COVID-19. This table comes from immunoSEQ multiplex PCR, and its TCRdb copy is limited to in-frame clones, with some not included. The repertoire has around 180,000 clones, roughly four fifths of them found once; the top ten carry about 12%. The source of this sequence is a woman of 80 years or more with COVID-19, enrolled during active disease. Sequencing used peripheral blood.

CDR3 bases: TGTGCCAGCAGTATAGCAGGGATTAATGAAAAACTGTTTTTT. It translates to CASSIAGINEKLFF. The rearrangement links TRBV2 to TRBJ1-4; maybe TRBD1 (5 bases). The ends were cut back, 5 bases at V and 4 bases at J, with 11 bases in the middle. The CDR3 contains 14 residues. CDR1 is SNHLY, CDR2 FYNNEI, per germline.